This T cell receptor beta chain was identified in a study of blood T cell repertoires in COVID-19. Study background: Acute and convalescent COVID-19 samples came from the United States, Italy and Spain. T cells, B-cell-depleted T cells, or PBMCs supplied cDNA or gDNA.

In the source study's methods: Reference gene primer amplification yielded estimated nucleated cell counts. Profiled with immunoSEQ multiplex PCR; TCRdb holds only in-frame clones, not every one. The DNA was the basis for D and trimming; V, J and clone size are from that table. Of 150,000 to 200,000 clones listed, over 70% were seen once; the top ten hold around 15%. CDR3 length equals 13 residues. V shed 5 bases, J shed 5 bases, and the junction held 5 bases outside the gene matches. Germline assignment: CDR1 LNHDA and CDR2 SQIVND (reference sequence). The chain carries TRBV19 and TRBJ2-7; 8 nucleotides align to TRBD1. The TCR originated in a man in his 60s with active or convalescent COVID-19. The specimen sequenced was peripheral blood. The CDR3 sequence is CASSQDRGNEQYF. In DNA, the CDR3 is TGTGCCAGTAGTCAAGACAGGGGAAACGAGCAGTACTTC.